This TCR beta chain was sequenced for a study of blood T cell repertoires in COVID-19. Study-level information: COVID-19 samples from acute and convalescent phases originated in the United States, Italy and Spain.

Original processing methods: It was from reference gene primer amplification that nucleated cell counts were estimated. Here immunoSEQ multiplex PCR was the method, and the copy in TCRdb shows in-frame clones only, minus some. V and J calls and clone size are as listed in that table; D and trimming were resolved from the DNA. In the table there are more than 90,000 clones, 85% to 95% of which are singletons. The CDR3 contains 14 residues. V gave up 5 bases and J gave up 1 base; unmatched junction bases: 3. CDR1 is SEHNR and CDR2 is FQNEAQ in the germline V gene (reference sequence). Sequencing was performed on peripheral blood. This TCR came from a man between 50 and 59 years old with active COVID-19. The V gene is TRBV7-9, the J gene TRBJ2-7, with TRBD1 identical over 9 bases. The CDR3 spells CASSQGTGSYEQYF. The CDR3 nucleotides read TGTGCCAGCAGCCAGGGGACAGGGTCCTACGAGCAGTACTTC.